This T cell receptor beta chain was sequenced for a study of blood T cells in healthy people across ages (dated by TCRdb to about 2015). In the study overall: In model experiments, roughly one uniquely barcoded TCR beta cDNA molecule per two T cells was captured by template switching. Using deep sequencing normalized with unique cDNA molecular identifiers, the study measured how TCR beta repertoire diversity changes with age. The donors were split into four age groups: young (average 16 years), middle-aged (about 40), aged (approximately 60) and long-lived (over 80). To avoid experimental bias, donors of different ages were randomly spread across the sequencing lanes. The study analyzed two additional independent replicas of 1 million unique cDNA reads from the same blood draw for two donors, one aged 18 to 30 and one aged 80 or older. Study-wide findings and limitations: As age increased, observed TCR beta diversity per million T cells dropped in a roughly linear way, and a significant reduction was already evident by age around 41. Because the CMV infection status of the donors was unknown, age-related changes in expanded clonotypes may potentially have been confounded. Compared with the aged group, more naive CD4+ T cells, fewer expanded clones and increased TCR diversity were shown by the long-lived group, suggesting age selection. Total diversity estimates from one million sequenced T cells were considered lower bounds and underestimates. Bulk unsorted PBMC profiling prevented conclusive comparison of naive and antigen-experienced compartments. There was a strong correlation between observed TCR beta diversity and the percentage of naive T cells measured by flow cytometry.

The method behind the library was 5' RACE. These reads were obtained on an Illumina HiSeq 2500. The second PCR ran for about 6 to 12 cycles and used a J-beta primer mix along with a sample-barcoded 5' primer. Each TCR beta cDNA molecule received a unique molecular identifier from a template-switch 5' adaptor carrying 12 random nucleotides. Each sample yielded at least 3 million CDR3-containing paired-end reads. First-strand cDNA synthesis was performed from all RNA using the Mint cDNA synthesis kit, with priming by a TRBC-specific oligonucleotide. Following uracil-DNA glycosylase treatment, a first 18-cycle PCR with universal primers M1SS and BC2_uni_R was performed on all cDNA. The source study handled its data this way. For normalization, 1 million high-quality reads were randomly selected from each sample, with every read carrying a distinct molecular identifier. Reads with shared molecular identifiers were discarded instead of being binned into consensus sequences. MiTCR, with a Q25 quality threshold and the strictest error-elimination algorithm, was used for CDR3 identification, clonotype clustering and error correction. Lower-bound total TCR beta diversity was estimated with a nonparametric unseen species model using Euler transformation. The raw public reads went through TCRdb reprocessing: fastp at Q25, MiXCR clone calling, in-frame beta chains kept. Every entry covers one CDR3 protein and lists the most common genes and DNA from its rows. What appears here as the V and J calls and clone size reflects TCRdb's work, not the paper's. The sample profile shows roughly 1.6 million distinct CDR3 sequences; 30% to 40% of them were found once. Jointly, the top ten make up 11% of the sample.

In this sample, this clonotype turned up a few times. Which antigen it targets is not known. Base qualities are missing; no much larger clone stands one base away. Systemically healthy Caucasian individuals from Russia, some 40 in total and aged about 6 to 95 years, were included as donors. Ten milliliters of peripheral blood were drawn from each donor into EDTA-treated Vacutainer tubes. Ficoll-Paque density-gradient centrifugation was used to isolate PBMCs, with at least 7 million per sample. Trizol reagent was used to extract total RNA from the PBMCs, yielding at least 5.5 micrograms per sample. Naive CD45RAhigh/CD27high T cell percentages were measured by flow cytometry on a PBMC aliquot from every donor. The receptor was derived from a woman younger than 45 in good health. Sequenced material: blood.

At the DNA level, the sequence is TGTGCCAGCAGAGAGGACAGAATCGGACTAGAGCAGTTCTTC. This gives the protein CASREDRIGLEQFF. This sequence uses TRBV27 and TRBJ2-1, with the D call tentatively TRBD1 or TRBD2, each fitting 6 bases. The CDR3, cysteine through phenylalanine, is 14 amino acids long. Only the CDR3 portion is preserved as DNA: 42 bases, with reading frame beginning at the first base. V lost 6 bases and J lost 10 bases; the stretch between them is 19 bases long. In the germline V gene (reference sequence), CDR1 corresponds to MNHEY and CDR2 to SMNVEV.